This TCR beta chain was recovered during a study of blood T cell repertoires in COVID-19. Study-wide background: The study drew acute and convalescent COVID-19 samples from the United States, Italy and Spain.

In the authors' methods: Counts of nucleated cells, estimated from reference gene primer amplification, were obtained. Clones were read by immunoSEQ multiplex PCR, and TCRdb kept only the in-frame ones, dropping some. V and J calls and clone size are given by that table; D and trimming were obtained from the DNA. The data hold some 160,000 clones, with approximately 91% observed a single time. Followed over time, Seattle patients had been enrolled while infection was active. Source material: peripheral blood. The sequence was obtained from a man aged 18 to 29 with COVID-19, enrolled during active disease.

The CDR3 region is CASRLDSSYNEQFF. For the CDR3, the DNA is TGTGCCAGCAGGCTTGACAGTTCCTACAATGAGCAGTTCTTC. The chain employs TRBV6-5 and TRBJ2-1; TRBD1 is a possible D gene (5 bases). The CDR3 runs to 14 residues. Germline V gene sequence: CDR1 MNHEY, CDR2 SVGAGI. V was clipped by 6 bases and J by 1 base, with 10 bases between them.